This T cell receptor (beta chain) emerged from a study of blood T cell repertoires in COVID-19. The repertoire was sequenced with immunoSEQ multiplex PCR; TCRdb's copy has only in-frame clones and lacks some. The repertoire holds roughly 250,000 clones, with around 83% as singletons. The CDR3 totals 18 residues. The V segment lost 1 base and the J segment 2 bases; nucleotides outside the gene matches: 5. The germline V gene encodes CDR1 LGHDT and CDR2 YNNKEL (reference sequence). The origin of this receptor is a woman between 45 and 60 years old with acute or convalescent COVID-19. The chain has TRBV3-1 (or the pseudogene TRBV3-2) and TRBJ2-2; TRBD1 aligns across 12 bases. Sequencing was performed on peripheral blood. CDR3 in amino acids: CASSQVLGQGANTGELFF. DNA for the CDR3: TGTGCCAGCAGCCAAGTTTTGGGACAGGGGGCAAACACCGGGGAGCTGTTTTTT.